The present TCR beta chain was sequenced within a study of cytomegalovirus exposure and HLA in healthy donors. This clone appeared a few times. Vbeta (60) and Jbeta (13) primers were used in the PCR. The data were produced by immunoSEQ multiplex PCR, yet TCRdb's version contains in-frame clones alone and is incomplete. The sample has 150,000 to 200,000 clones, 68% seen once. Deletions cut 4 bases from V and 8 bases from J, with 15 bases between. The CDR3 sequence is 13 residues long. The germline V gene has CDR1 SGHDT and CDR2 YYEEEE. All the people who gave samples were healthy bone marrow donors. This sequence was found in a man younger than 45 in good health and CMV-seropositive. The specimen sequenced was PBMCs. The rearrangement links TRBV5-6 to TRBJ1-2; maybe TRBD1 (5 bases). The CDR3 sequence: CASSPDSTGGYTF. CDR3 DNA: TGTGCCAGCAGCCCAGACAGCACGGGCGGCTACACCTTC.